This TCR beta chain comes out of a study of identifying expanded T cells in peripheral blood. V dropped 5 bases and J dropped 2 bases, with 13 bases sitting between them. This CDR3 spans 15 amino acids. Germline V gene lookup returns CDR1 SGHNT and CDR2 YENEEA. Sequenced by immunoSEQ multiplex PCR; TCRdb stores in-frame clones only, minus some. The data contain some 76,000 clones, 90% of them singletons. The V and J genes are TRBV11-3 and TRBJ2-1; D possibly corresponds to TRBD2 (5 bases). This TCR came from a person aged 18 to 75 in good health. Sequences were obtained from blood. CDR3 coding DNA: TGTGCCAGCAGCCCCCACAGCGGAACCTACAATGAGCAGTTCTTC. This gives the protein CASSPHSGTYNEQFF.